These T cell receptor beta chains were read from a single sample in a study of blood T cell repertoires in COVID-19. Only in-frame clones appear in the TCRdb table, and some are missing; sequencing was by immunoSEQ multiplex PCR. The table has tens of thousands of clones, around nine tenths seen once; the top ten hold under 7.5%. Sequencing was carried out using peripheral blood. These TCRs come from a woman aged 55-70 years with COVID-19, enrolled during active disease. Each CDR3 is given with its conserved first and last residue. D genes are given only for firm matches. The size of a clone is reported for some rows only, either as once, few or many, or as a class for expanded clones.

clone_size,v_call,d_call,j_call,cdr3_aa,cdr3_nt
-,TRBV12-2,-,TRBJ1-5,CASRLVPRNRGNQPQHF,TGTGCAAGTCGCTTAGTCCCCAGGAATCGAGGCAATCAGCCCCAGCATTTT
-,TRBV28,-,TRBJ1-1,CASSLVIPLEAFF,TGTGCCAGCAGTCTAGTCATTCCCCTGGAAGCTTTCTTT
-,TRBV28,-,TRBJ1-6,CASSWQNNSPLHF,TGTGCCAGCAGTTGGCAGAATAATTCACCCCTCCACTTT
-,TRBV28,TRBD1,TRBJ1-1,CASSFGRRGPEAFF,TGTGCCAGCAGTTTTGGTCGGAGGGGGCCTGAAGCTTTCTTT
-,TRBV6-1,-,TRBJ2-1,CASSEEVLATEQFF,TGTGCCAGCAGTGAAGAGGTTTTAGCCACAGAGCAGTTCTTC
-,TRBV28,-,TRBJ1-1,CASSYAGVAEAFF,TGTGCCAGCAGTTATGCCGGGGTCGCTGAAGCTTTCTTT
-,TRBV11-3,-,TRBJ2-7,CASSLVGQGEQYF,TGTGCCAGCAGCTTAGTTGGGCAGGGCGAGCAGTACTTC
few,TRBV6-1,-,TRBJ2-7,CASSDNRLYEQYF,TGTGCCAGCAGTGATAACCGACTCTACGAGCAGTACTTC
few,TRBV7-6,TRBD2,TRBJ2-7,CASSLEREPYEQYF,TGTGCCAGCAGCTTAGAGCGGGAGCCCTACGAGCAGTACTTC
few,TRBV9,TRBD2,TRBJ2-2,CASSLRTSGSGGELFF,TGTGCCAGCAGCCTCAGGACTAGCGGGAGCGGCGGGGAGCTGTTTTTT
-,TRBV13,TRBD1,TRBJ2-3,CASSLGQGASDTQYF,TGTGCCAGCAGCCTGGGACAGGGGGCTTCAGATACGCAGTATTTT
-,TRBV4-1,-,TRBJ2-3,CASSQDSTRVRQGIKDTQYF,TGCGCCAGCAGCCAAGATTCCACCCGGGTTCGGCAGGGGATCAAAGATACGCAGTATTTT
-,TRBV28,TRBD2,TRBJ2-1,CASSIIWTSGRKQYNEQFF,TGTGCCAGCAGTATCATTTGGACTAGCGGGAGGAAACAATACAATGAGCAGTTCTTC
-,TRBV3-1/TRBV3-2,-,TRBJ2-1,CASTPKTRGKYNEQFF,TGTGCCAGCACCCCCAAAACAAGGGGAAAATACAATGAGCAGTTCTTC
once,TRBV5-1,-,TRBJ2-3,CASRLDPSTDTQYF,TGCGCCAGCAGGTTGGATCCTAGCACAGATACGCAGTATTTT
once,TRBV19,-,TRBJ2-3,CATRILAGPTDTQYF,TGTGCCACCCGAATCCTAGCAGGCCCCACAGATACGCAGTATTTT
-,TRBV19,TRBD2,TRBJ2-2,CASSRKRENTGELFF,TGTGCCAGTAGTAGGAAGCGGGAGAACACCGGGGAGCTGTTTTTT